This TCR beta chain came from a study of blood T cell repertoires in COVID-19. Overall study: T cells, B-cell-depleted T cells, or PBMCs supplied cDNA or gDNA.

Original processing notes: For nucleated cells, counts were estimated from reference gene primer amplification. Only in-frame clones appear in the TCRdb table, and some are missing; sequencing was by immunoSEQ multiplex PCR. The DNA gave D and trimming, while V, J and clone size come from that table. The data contain 130,000 or so clones, approximately 80% of them singletons. The sample comprised peripheral blood. This clonotype was sampled from a human donor in a cohort sampled during active COVID-19.

The CDR3 DNA reads TGTGCCAGCCTTAAGGGGGCGGGGAGTGGCTACACCTTC. Encoded protein: CASLKGAGSGYTF. V is TRBV3-1 (or the pseudogene TRBV3-2) and J is TRBJ1-2, with TRBD1 matching 7 bases. Unmatched junction bases numbered 10, after V lost 8 bases and J lost 7 bases. In germline, CDR1 is LGHDT, CDR2 YNNKEL (reference sequence). The CDR3 length is 13 residues.